Following are 8 T cell receptor beta chains from one sample sequenced in a study of cytomegalovirus exposure and HLA in healthy donors. Primers for the PCR totalled 60 Vbeta and 13 Jbeta. Using immunoSEQ multiplex PCR, the repertoire was profiled, and TCRdb retains in-frame clones only, with some absent. The table shows roughly 140,000 clones, with about 85% occurring only once. Sequenced material: PBMCs. These receptors were collected from a boy aged 2-15 years in good health and CMV-seronegative.

The chain uses TRBV7-9 and TRBJ1-2; no definite D call. This CDR3 is built from 15 residues. Germline V gene sequence: CDR1 SEHNR, CDR2 FQNEAQ (reference sequence). The ends were cut back, 2 bases at V and 5 bases at J, with 15 bases in the middle. Here the CDR3 reads CASSLPGGGPYGYTF. For the CDR3, the DNA is TGTGCCAGCAGCTTACCCGGCGGCGGTCCTTATGGCTACACCTTC.

This chain joins TRBV28 and TRBJ2-3, with TRBD2 as a possible D gene (5 bases). The CDR3 spans 15 residues. The V end was cut by 3 bases, the J end by 0 bases, with 10 bases between. Germline V gene sequence: CDR1 MDHEN, CDR2 SYDVKM. The CDR3 DNA follows: TGTGCCAGCAGTTTCCGGGGTGGGAGCACAGATACGCAGTATTTT. As protein: CASSFRGGSTDTQYF.

The CDR3 nucleotides are TGTGCCAGCAGTGCACTATTCGGCTCCTACAATGAGCAGTTCTTC. It is translated as CASSALFGSYNEQFF. The rearrangement links TRBV25-1 to TRBJ2-1; D gene ambiguous. CDR3 length: 15 amino acids. The germline V gene has CDR1 MGHDK and CDR2 SYGVNS. V lost 4 bases, J lost 0 bases, and 10 bases lay in between.

V gene TRBV7-3 combines with J gene TRBJ2-7; 8 bases match TRBD2. CDR1 is SGHTA, CDR2 FQGTGA, per germline. Trimming removed 2 bases from V and 3 bases from J; junction bases left unmatched: 6. The CDR3 is 15 residues long. In DNA form, the CDR3 reads TGTGCCAGCAGCTTAGATGTTAGCGGGGTCTACGAGCAGTACTTC. It translates to CASSLDVSGVYEQYF.

This rearrangement joins TRBV7-8 to TRBJ2-7; 11 bases line up with TRBD1. CDR3 length: 13 amino acids. Looked up from germline, CDR1 is SGHVS and CDR2 is FQNEAQ. The trim removed 5 bases at V and 6 bases at J, leaving 3 bases unmatched. CDR3: CASSRDRGGEQYF. DNA for the CDR3: TGTGCCAGCAGCCGGGACAGGGGGGGCGAGCAGTACTTC.

This clone was seen a single time. The rearrangement uses TRBV5-4 and TRBJ2-1; D not certain. CDR3 length: 16 amino acids. V was trimmed by 2 bases and J by 0 bases, leaving 12 bases between them. Germline CDR1 is SGHNT and CDR2 is YYREEE (reference sequence). CDR3 protein: CASSFSAPSSYNEQFF. For the CDR3, the DNA is TGTGCCAGCAGCTTCTCGGCCCCTAGCTCCTACAATGAGCAGTTCTTC.

The chain combines TRBV6-6 with TRBJ2-2; D may be TRBD1 (5 bases). CDR1 is MNHNY and CDR2 is SVGAGI in the germline V gene (reference sequence). The length of the CDR3 is 15 residues. Trimming left V 0 bases short and J 7 bases short, with 12 bases between. The CDR3 here is CASSYSSQGGGELFF. The CDR3 DNA reads TGTGCCAGCAGTTACTCGAGTCAGGGTGGCGGGGAGCTGTTTTTT.

Written as DNA, the CDR3 is TGTGCCAGCAGGAAGCGGAGGGACTACGAGCAGTACTTC. Its translation is CASRKRRDYEQYF. The chain employs TRBV7-2 and TRBJ2-7, with D perhaps TRBD2 (6 bases). There are 13 residues in the CDR3. The V gene lost 6 bases and the J gene lost 3 bases, with 12 bases spanning the gap. In germline, CDR1 is SGHTA, CDR2 FQGNSA.